The 29 T cell receptor beta chains presented below share a single source sample, sequenced in a study of lymphopenia after photon versus proton radiotherapy. This table comes from immunoSEQ multiplex PCR, and its TCRdb copy is limited to in-frame clones, with some not included. This table has under 65,000 clones, approximately 84% appearing once. This specimen was peripheral blood, taken from a patient treated with proton-based radiotherapy. These receptors came from a man in his 60s with pancreatic cancer.

The CDR3 sequence is CASSRRLDGGDRTQYF. For the CDR3, the DNA is TGTGCCAGCAGCCGACGATTGGACGGGGGAGATCGTACGCAGTATTTT. The chain has TRBV4-2 and TRBJ2-3, with D possibly matching TRBD2 (6 bases). V lost 4 bases and J 8 bases, leaving 22 bases between the germline ends. This CDR3 has 16 amino acids. Germline CDR1 reads LGHNA; CDR2 reads YNFKEQ.

The V gene is TRBV10-3, the J gene TRBJ2-3, with 11 positions matching TRBD2. The CDR3 contains 18 residues. Per germline, CDR1 ENHRY and CDR2 SYGVKD. The V segment lost 0 bases and the J segment 0 bases; nucleotides outside the gene matches: 5. The CDR3 protein is CAISESFGTSGSTDTQYF. CDR3 bases: TGTGCCATCAGTGAGTCTTTCGGGACTAGCGGTAGCACAGATACGCAGTATTTT.

This clone was detected a few times. V is TRBV4-3 and J is TRBJ2-7; D ambiguous. V dropped 0 bases and J dropped 2 bases, with 11 bases sitting between them. CDR1 and CDR2 (germline): LGHNA, YSLEER. There are 15 residues in the CDR3. The CDR3 nucleotides read TGCGCCAGCAGCCAAGATCGTGGCAATGCCTACGAGCAGTACTTC. It encodes CASSQDRGNAYEQYF.

V gene TRBV6-6 combines with J gene TRBJ2-1, with 7 bases identical to TRBD1. This CDR3 is built from 16 residues. V lost 6 bases to trimming and J lost 7 bases; unmatched junction nucleotides: 15. CDR1 and CDR2 from the germline V gene are MNHNY and SVGAGI (reference sequence). This CDR3 reads CASSFTYRGLVNEQFF. The CDR3, as DNA: TGTGCCAGCAGCTTTACCTACAGGGGCCTCGTTAATGAGCAGTTCTTC.

This clone showed up just a few times. The chain carries TRBV15 and TRBJ1-5, with D perhaps matching TRBD1 (6 bases). This CDR3 is 12 amino acids long. Germline loops: CDR1 LNHNV, CDR2 YYDKDF (reference sequence). The V end lost 9 bases, the J end lost 7 bases, and 13 bases lay between the germline ends. CDR3 region: CATNLRGQPQHF. As DNA, the CDR3 is TGTGCCACTAATCTCAGGGGACAGCCCCAGCATTTT.

The chain links TRBV28 to TRBJ2-5, with 7 bases fitting TRBD1. V shed 5 bases and J 5 bases; nucleotides not matched to a gene: 11. Germline CDR1 MDHEN, CDR2 SYDVKM. The CDR3 has 15 amino acids. The CDR3 DNA is TGTGCCAGCAGTCGGGACAGTAGTAATGGGGAGACCCAGTACTTC. Residues: CASSRDSSNGETQYF.

The V call is TRBV6-5, the J call TRBJ2-7; the D call may be TRBD1 or TRBD2 (5 bases each). Trimming pared 2 bases from V and 4 bases from J, leaving 12 bases between. The CDR3 totals 14 residues. Germline assignment: CDR1 MNHEY and CDR2 SVGAGI. The CDR3 loop reads CASSYTRDGYEQYF. In nucleotides, the CDR3 is TGTGCCAGCAGTTACACCAGGGACGGATACGAGCAGTACTTC.

The V and J genes are TRBV2 and TRBJ1-4; TRBD1 matches at 7 bases. Germline lookup yields CDR1 SNHLY and CDR2 FYNNEI. The V and J ends lost 6 bases and 7 bases, in that order; junction bases with no gene match: 8. CDR3 length: 14 residues. The CDR3 loop is CASSRQGVGEKLFF. The CDR3 DNA is TGTGCCAGCAGCAGACAGGGCGTCGGTGAAAAACTGTTTTTT.

This clone was counted a single time. This chain joins TRBV28 and TRBJ2-7; no reliable D call. V was shortened by 5 bases and J by 4 bases, with 6 bases between the two germline ends. The CDR3 extends over 11 amino acids. Per germline, CDR1 MDHEN and CDR2 SYDVKM. The CDR3 bases are TGTGCCAGCAGTACGCTATACGAGCAGTACTTC. It specifies CASSTLYEQYF. The variable domain in full, completed from reference TRBV28 and TRBJ2-7, reads DVKVTQSSRYLVKRTGEKVFLECVQDMDHENMFWYRQDPGLGLRLIYFSYDVKMKEKGDIPEGYSVSREKKERFSLILESASTNQTSMYLCASSTLYEQYFGPGTRLTVT.

This clone showed up just a few times. The J gene is TRBJ1-5, the V gene TRBV1. TRBV1 is a listed pseudogene. The CDR3 is made up of 15 amino acids. Here the CDR3 reads CTSSQVRHSNQPQHF. CDR3 nucleotides: TGCACCAGCAGCCAAGTTAGGCACAGCAATCAGCCCCAGCATTTT.

The chain is built from TRBV9 and TRBJ1-1; D gene uncertain. This CDR3 has 14 residues. Germline V CDR1 and CDR2: SGDLS, YYNGEE. Between the trimmed V and J ends, which lost 4 bases and 1 base, there was a span of 11 bases. CDR3 bases: TGTGCCAGCAGCATTGCAGCCAGGAACACTGAAGCTTTCTTT. Residues: CASSIAARNTEAFF. The full variable domain, completed using reference TRBV9 and TRBJ1-1, is DSGVTQTPKHLITATGQRVTLRCSPRSGDLSVYWYQQSLDQGLQFLIQYYNGEERAKGNILERFSAQQFPDLHSELNLSSLELGDSALYFCASSIAARNTEAFFGQGTRLTVV.

The V gene is TRBV18, the J gene TRBJ2-6; D unclear. CDR1 is KGHSH, CDR2 LQKENI, per germline. V was shortened by 3 bases and J by 4 bases, with 7 bases between the two germline ends. CDR3 length: 14 residues. The CDR3 loop reads CASSPAAGANVLTF. CDR3 bases: TGTGCCAGCTCACCTGCTGCGGGGGCCAACGTCCTGACTTTC.

This chain links TRBV29-1 with TRBJ2-2; 8 positions match TRBD2. Per the germline V gene, CDR1 is SQVTM and CDR2 is ANQGSEA. This CDR3 has 13 residues. V dropped 7 bases and J dropped 2; count of bases not matched to a gene: 3. As DNA, the CDR3 is TGCAGCGCCAGCGGGGGTAACACCGGGGAGCTGTTTTTT. Its protein is CSASGGNTGELFF.

V is TRBV10-3 and J is TRBJ2-3, with 11 bases identical to TRBD2. The CDR3 covers 17 residues. V dropped 3 bases and J dropped 5; count of bases not matched to a gene: 10. Germline-derived CDR1 and CDR2 are ENHRY and SYGVKD. The CDR3 sequence: CAISDPSLAGGGDTQYF. In DNA, the CDR3 is TGTGCCATCAGTGACCCTTCTCTAGCGGGAGGAGGAGATACGCAGTATTTT.

The chain employs TRBV5-4 and TRBJ2-1, with unresolved D. CDR3 size: 13 residues. Germline CDR1 is SGHNT and CDR2 is YYREEE (reference sequence). The V end was cut by 0 bases, the J end by 9 bases, with 10 bases between. For the CDR3, the DNA is TGTGCCAGCAGCTTGGAGGCCGGTCGTGAGCAGTTCTTC. This codes for CASSLEAGREQFF.

The chain is built from TRBV2 and TRBJ2-1; TRBD1 aligns across 7 bases. J lost 2 bases, V lost 7 bases, and 5 bases had no gene match. Germline V gene sequence: CDR1 SNHLY, CDR2 FYNNEI. The CDR3 extends over 14 amino acids. CDR3 loop: CASMVQGAYNEQFF. In DNA form, the CDR3 reads TGTGCCAGCATGGTCCAGGGGGCCTACAATGAGCAGTTCTTC.

The CDR3 nucleotides read TGTGCCTGGAGTGCCTCCGCCCTCAACACTGAAGCTTTCTTT. It is translated as CAWSASALNTEAFF. The chain uses TRBV30 and TRBJ1-1, with unresolved D. V was pared by 1 base and J by 2 bases, with 11 bases between. CDR3 size: 14 residues. Germline CDR1 and CDR2: GTSNPN and SVGIG (reference sequence).

The chain links TRBV11-2 to TRBJ1-2, with D tentatively TRBD1 (5 bases). Trimming left V 4 bases short and J 7 bases short, with 13 bases between. Germline values: CDR1 SGHAT, CDR2 FQNNGV. This CDR3 is 13 amino acids long. CDR3 loop: CASSSLRDRGYTF. As DNA, the CDR3 is TGTGCCAGCAGCTCCCTCAGGGATCGTGGCTACACCTTC.

The chain joins TRBV28 to TRBJ2-7, with no clear D. Trimming left V 5 bases short and J 0 bases short, with 8 bases between. The CDR3 runs to 13 residues. Germline assignment: CDR1 MDHEN and CDR2 SYDVKM. The CDR3 is CASSADHSYEQYF. DNA for the CDR3: TGTGCCAGCAGTGCCGACCACTCCTACGAGCAGTACTTC.

The genes are TRBV29-1 and TRBJ2-5; a possible D gene is TRBD1 (5 bases). Trimming took 8 bases from V and 6 from J, leaving 13 bases between them. This CDR3 contains 11 residues. Germline-derived CDR1 and CDR2 are SQVTM and ANQGSEA. This chain's CDR3 is CSLLGAQTQYF. DNA for the CDR3: TGCAGCCTCCTTGGGGCCCAGACCCAGTACTTC.

The J gene is TRBJ2-1, the V gene TRBV6-1, with D hard to call. Deletions cut 4 bases from V and 0 bases from J, with 16 bases between. The CDR3 extends over 17 amino acids. CDR1 is MNHNS and CDR2 is SASEGT in the germline V gene. CDR3 loop: CASSVPVDVLSYNEQFF. CDR3 coding DNA: TGTGCCAGCAGTGTCCCTGTCGACGTCCTCTCCTACAATGAGCAGTTCTTC.

This chain uses TRBV18 with TRBJ1-4, with a tentative D call TRBD1 (5 bases). The ends were cut back, 2 bases at V and 0 bases at J, with 16 bases in the middle. The CDR3 is 18 amino acids. The V gene's germline CDR1 is KGHSH and CDR2 LQKENI. The CDR3 bases are TGTGCCAGCTCACCAACATTCCAGGGAACTACAACTAATGAAAAACTGTTTTTT. This translates into CASSPTFQGTTTNEKLFF.

The chain has TRBV5-1 and TRBJ2-3; TRBD2 agrees at 9 bases. The CDR3 contains 14 residues. Germline V gene data show CDR1 as SGHRS and CDR2 as YFSETQ. Trimming removed 2 bases from V and 3 bases from J; junction bases left unmatched: 1. CDR3 DNA: TGCGCCAGCAGCTTTAGCGGGAGAACAGATACGCAGTATTTT. Protein sequence: CASSFSGRTDTQYF.

This clone was seen a single time. V and J are TRBV15 and TRBJ2-5; D is uncertain. V shed 1 base and J shed 1 base, with 7 bases lying between them. CDR3 length: 14 amino acids. Germline assignment: CDR1 LNHNV and CDR2 YYDKDF (reference sequence). The CDR3 coding sequence is TGTGCCACCAGCAGAGGAGGTTCCCAAGAGACCCAGTACTTC. Translating it yields CATSRGGSQETQYF.

This clone was picked up many times. The same CDR3 also results from other DNA sequences found in this sample. The CDR3 sequence is CASSMAGARYEQYF. CDR3 in DNA: TGTGCCAGTAGCATGGCAGGGGCCAGGTACGAGCAGTACTTC. The V gene is TRBV19, the J gene TRBJ2-7, with a tentative D call TRBD1 (6 bases). Germline CDR1 reads LNHDA; CDR2 reads SQIVND (reference sequence). The CDR3 is made up of 14 amino acids. The germline V and J ends were trimmed by 6 bases and 4 bases, with 16 bases remaining between them. Variable domain in full (rest from reference TRBV19 and TRBJ2-7): DGGITQSPKYLFRKEGQNVTLSCEQNLNHDAMYWYRQDPGQGLRLIYYSQIVNDFQKGDIAEGYSVSREKKESFPLTVTSAQKNPTAFYLCASSMAGARYEQYFGPGTRLTVT.

The gene calls are TRBV11-1 and TRBJ2-3; the D gene could be TRBD1 or TRBD2 (5 bases each). The CDR3 runs 16 residues. Trimming took off 3 bases at V and 2 bases at J, with 15 bases between the two ends. Germline lookup yields CDR1 SGHAT and CDR2 FQDESV (reference sequence). The CDR3 spells CASSFTSGAVTDTQYF. CDR3 nucleotide sequence: TGTGCCAGCAGCTTCACCTCCGGGGCAGTCACAGATACGCAGTATTTT.

The chain joins TRBV5-1 to TRBJ2-7, with 8 bases that match TRBD2. The CDR3 is 15 residues long. The germline V gene encodes CDR1 SGHRS and CDR2 YFSETQ. J gave up 1 base and V 0 bases, and 3 bases lay outside the gene matches. Here the CDR3 reads CASSLEAGDSYEQYF. Written as DNA, the CDR3 is TGCGCCAGCAGCTTGGAAGCGGGAGATTCCTACGAGCAGTACTTC. The full variable domain, its missing parts supplied by reference TRBV5-1 and TRBJ2-7, is KAGVTQTPRYLIKTRGQQVTLSCSPISGHRSVSWYQQTPGQGLQFLFEYFSETQRNKGNFPGRFSGRQFSNSRSEMNVSTLELGDSALYLCASSLEAGDSYEQYFGPGTRLTVT.

V and J are TRBV7-2 and TRBJ2-1; TRBD2 might be the D (5 bases). Germline V gene data show CDR1 as SGHTA and CDR2 as FQGNSA. The V and J ends lost 2 bases and 4 bases respectively, with 9 bases between them. There are 14 residues in the CDR3. The CDR3 sequence: CASSLLAGYNEQFF. CDR3 nucleotides: TGTGCCAGCAGCTTACTAGCCGGGTACAATGAGCAGTTCTTC.

This chain links TRBV5-4 with TRBJ2-7; tentatively, D is TRBD1 (6 bases). V lost 0 bases and J 6 bases, leaving 19 bases between the germline ends. Germline-derived CDR1 and CDR2 are SGHNT and YYREEE (reference sequence). The CDR3 contains 16 residues. The CDR3 spells CASSLEVFAGASEQYF. The CDR3 region has the DNA TGTGCCAGCAGCTTGGAAGTCTTCGCAGGGGCTAGCGAGCAGTACTTC.